Presented here are 27 T cell receptor beta chains from one specimen sequenced in a study of T cell responses to AZD1222 COVID-19 vaccine. Here immunoSEQ multiplex PCR was the method, and the copy in TCRdb shows in-frame clones only, minus some. Of 50,000 to 65,000 clones detected, about 88% appear once; the ten largest clones hold 6.5% to 8.5%. The specimen comprised peripheral blood, sampled 28 days after the second AZD1222 dose. These receptors were collected from an adult who received the AZD1222 COVID-19 vaccine.

V and J are TRBV27 and TRBJ2-7, with 9 positions matching TRBD1. Germline V gene lookup returns CDR1 MNHEY and CDR2 SMNVEV (reference sequence). This CDR3 is built from 16 residues. V dropped 6 bases and J dropped 7; count of bases not matched to a gene: 16. The CDR3 nucleotides read TGTGCCAGCAGCCGGGCCGGGACAGGGCCCCAAGGAGAGCAGTACTTC. This gives the protein CASSRAGTGPQGEQYF.

This chain uses TRBV15 with TRBJ2-2, with a weak D call TRBD1 (5 bases). Germline values: CDR1 LNHNV, CDR2 YYDKDF (reference sequence). V lost 8 bases and J lost 0, with 10 bases in between. The CDR3 has 14 residues. The CDR3 loop is CATGRQPNTGELFF. CDR3 coding DNA: TGTGCCACCGGTCGACAGCCGAACACCGGGGAGCTGTTTTTT.

This sequence joins TRBV19 and TRBJ1-2; TRBD1 aligns across 9 bases. Germline trimming cut 5 bases from V and 4 bases from J; bases unmatched to any gene: 2. This CDR3 has 13 amino acids. Germline V gene sequence: CDR1 LNHDA, CDR2 SQIVND (reference sequence). CDR3 protein: CASSVQGAYGYTF. The CDR3 coding sequence is TGTGCCAGTAGTGTACAGGGGGCCTATGGCTACACCTTC. Together with reference TRBV19 and TRBJ1-2, the CDR3 gives the full variable domain: DGGITQSPKYLFRKEGQNVTLSCEQNLNHDAMYWYRQDPGQGLRLIYYSQIVNDFQKGDIAEGYSVSREKKESFPLTVTSAQKNPTAFYLCASSVQGAYGYTFGSGTRLTVV.

This clone was seen more than once but under ten times. The CDR3 loop reads CASSHLAGYTF. DNA for the CDR3: TGTGCCAGCAGTCATCTGGCTGGCTACACCTTC. The chain is built from TRBV7-9 and TRBJ1-2, with D unresolved. Deletions cut 6 bases from V and 7 bases from J, with 9 bases between. The CDR3 loop spans 11 amino acids. Germline CDR1 reads SEHNR; CDR2 reads FQNEAQ (reference sequence).

This rearrangement joins TRBV10-3 to TRBJ2-1, with 8 bases aligning to TRBD2. Germline V gene sequence: CDR1 ENHRY, CDR2 SYGVKD. The trim removed 5 bases at V and 4 bases at J, leaving 10 bases unmatched. The CDR3 sequence is 16 residues long. CDR3 nucleotide sequence: TGTGCCATCAGTCAGGTCAGCGGGGGAGGATACAATGAGCAGTTCTTC. It is translated as CAISQVSGGGYNEQFF.

The chain has TRBV7-8 and TRBJ2-2; 7 nucleotides match TRBD2. Losses at the gene ends were 3 bases for V and 0 bases for J; bases not matched to a gene: 7. This CDR3 is 17 amino acids long. Germline CDR1 is SGHVS and CDR2 is FQNEAQ. The CDR3 region has the DNA TGTGCCAGCAGCTTCCCCTTTGGGGGGGCGAACACCGGGGAGCTGTTTTTT. It codes for CASSFPFGGANTGELFF. Drawing the rest from reference TRBV7-8 and TRBJ2-2, the complete variable domain is GAGVSQSPRYKVAKRGQDVALRCDPISGHVSLFWYQQALGQGPEFLTYFQNEAQLDKSGLPSDRFFAERPEGSVSTLKIQRTQQEDSAVYLCASSFPFGGANTGELFFGEGSRLTVL.

The V call is TRBV2, the J call TRBJ2-3; a possible D gene is TRBD1 (6 bases). V was clipped by 5 bases and J by 3 bases, with 12 bases between them. Germline lookup yields CDR1 SNHLY and CDR2 FYNNEI. This CDR3 contains 14 residues. CDR3 in DNA: TGTGCCAGCAGTCGAGACGGGACAACAGATACGCAGTATTTT. This codes for CASSRDGTTDTQYF.

This clone showed up just once. This chain links TRBV5-5 with TRBJ1-1; D is uncertain. The germline CDR1 and CDR2 sequences are SGHKS and YYEKEE (reference sequence). V lost 2 bases and J 5 bases, leaving 10 bases between the germline ends. The CDR3 totals 13 residues. The CDR3 spells CASSFREETEAFF. The CDR3 nucleotides read TGTGCCAGCAGCTTTAGGGAGGAGACTGAAGCTTTCTTT.

The CDR3 coding sequence is TGTGCCAGCAGCTTACGAACGGTGAGCTCTGGAAACACCATATATTTT. Translation gives CASSLRTVSSGNTIYF. This sequence joins TRBV7-8 and TRBJ1-3; D unclear. CDR1 is SGHVS, CDR2 FQNEAQ, per germline. V gave up 2 bases and J gave up 0 bases, with 11 bases separating them. The CDR3 covers 16 residues.

The chain joins TRBV10-3 to TRBJ2-1; TRBD1 might be the D (6 bases). The length of the CDR3 is 15 residues. CDR1 and CDR2 (germline): ENHRY, SYGVKD. With 4 bases removed from V and 8 bases from J, the gap between germline ends came to 18 bases. The CDR3 loop reads CAISGSGALGDEQFF. As DNA, the CDR3 is TGTGCCATCAGTGGCTCAGGGGCGCTGGGTGATGAGCAGTTCTTC.

The chain combines TRBV15 with TRBJ2-3, with TRBD2 identical over 9 bases. CDR3 length equals 16 residues. J was trimmed by 6 bases and V by 2 bases; bases with no gene match: 9. CDR1 and CDR2 from the germline V gene are LNHNV and YYDKDF (reference sequence). Here the CDR3 reads CATSRRASGKRDTQYF. CDR3 nucleotide sequence: TGTGCCACCAGCAGAAGGGCTAGCGGGAAGAGGGATACGCAGTATTTT.

The CDR3 reads CASKEGNTGELFF. CDR3 bases: TGTGCCAGCAAGGAGGGGAACACCGGGGAGCTGTTTTTT. The chain employs TRBV28 and TRBJ2-2, with D perhaps TRBD2 (6 bases). This CDR3 is 13 amino acids long. Germline V gene lookup returns CDR1 MDHEN and CDR2 SYDVKM. Trimming took off 7 bases at V and 1 base at J, with 7 bases between the two ends.

This sequence joins TRBV5-1 and TRBJ2-1, with D uncertain. Germline V gene sequence: CDR1 SGHRS, CDR2 YFSETQ. Trimming removed 0 bases at V and 5 bases at J, with 9 bases between. This CDR3 has 14 amino acids. CDR3 sequence (DNA): TGCGCCAGCAGCTTGGACTATTCCAACAATGAGCAGTTCTTC. Translating it yields CASSLDYSNNEQFF.

Here the CDR3 reads CAWKQGPQETQYF. CDR3 coding DNA: TGTGCCTGGAAACAGGGACCTCAAGAGACCCAGTACTTC. The chain combines TRBV30 with TRBJ2-5, with a tentative D call TRBD1 (6 bases). The CDR3 runs 13 residues. V lost 4 bases to trimming and J lost 2 bases, with 11 bases between them. Germline V gives CDR1 GTSNPN, CDR2 SVGIG (reference sequence).

The chain uses TRBV6-5 and TRBJ2-7; 9 positions match TRBD2. After removal of 4 bases from V and 4 bases from J, the junction contained 11 bases not matched to a gene. This CDR3 is 16 amino acids long. CDR1 MNHEY and CDR2 SVGAGI come from the germline V gene. CDR3 loop: CASSSPTSGSRYEQYF. The CDR3 DNA follows: TGTGCCAGCAGTTCACCGACTAGCGGCTCCCGGTACGAGCAGTACTTC.

The chain links TRBV24-1 to TRBJ1-1; a weak D match, TRBD1 (6 bases). Germline assignment: CDR1 KGHDR and CDR2 SFDVKD. The CDR3 contains 17 residues. V gave up 4 bases and J gave up 4 bases, with 21 bases separating them. CDR3: CATSETLYRGRSTEAFF. The CDR3 bases are TGTGCCACCAGTGAGACACTTTATCGGGGGCGGAGCACTGAAGCTTTCTTT.

The chain employs TRBV5-1 and TRBJ2-3; D is possibly TRBD2 (5 bases). The CDR3 has 16 residues. Germline values: CDR1 SGHRS, CDR2 YFSETQ. V shed 4 bases and J shed 0 bases, with 15 bases lying between them. CDR3 coding DNA: TGCGCCAGCAGCCCGCCCTCCGGGGTAAGCACAGATACGCAGTATTTT. Translated: CASSPPSGVSTDTQYF.

The rearrangement uses TRBV27 and TRBJ1-1, with 7 bases fitting TRBD1. Germline CDR1 is MNHEY and CDR2 is SMNVEV (reference sequence). The V gene end was trimmed by 4 bases and the J gene end by 10 bases; junction bases not matched to a gene: 6. CDR3 length: 12 residues. The CDR3 sequence: CASSSNRGAAFF. The CDR3 bases are TGTGCCAGCAGTTCCAACAGGGGCGCAGCTTTCTTT.

This clone was picked up a small number of times. The CDR3 DNA reads as TGTGCCAGCAGCCTCAGCTCAGGGACTCAAGCTTTCTTT. It translates to CASSLSSGTQAFF. The genes are TRBV14 and TRBJ1-1; D perhaps matches TRBD1 (5 bases). The CDR3 runs 13 residues. Germline assignment: CDR1 SGHDN and CDR2 FVKESK. Trimming removed 4 bases from V and 9 bases from J, with 15 bases in between.

The rearrangement joins TRBV27 to TRBJ2-6, with D possibly being TRBD2 (5 bases). Trimming removed 6 bases at V and 4 bases at J, with 13 bases between. Germline CDR1 and CDR2: MNHEY and SMNVEV (reference sequence). The CDR3 is 15 residues long. The chain's CDR3 is CASSQSGFGANVLTF. In nucleotides, the CDR3 is TGTGCCAGCAGCCAGTCGGGGTTCGGGGCCAACGTCCTGACTTTC.

This sequence joins TRBV9 and TRBJ1-3; D uncertain. This CDR3 is 16 amino acids long. Looked up from germline, CDR1 is SGDLS and CDR2 is YYNGEE. V lost 0 bases and J lost 0, with 10 bases in between. CDR3 amino acids: CASSVASLGSGNTIYF. The CDR3 DNA follows: TGTGCCAGCAGCGTAGCGAGTTTGGGCTCTGGAAACACCATATATTTT.

This chain joins TRBV6-5 and TRBJ2-2; 9 nucleotides match TRBD1. The J segment lost 5 bases and the V segment lost 6 bases, leaving 7 bases of the junction unmatched. The CDR3 has 15 residues. Germline CDR1 MNHEY, CDR2 SVGAGI. The CDR3 bases are TGTGCCAGCAGAAAACAGGGGGCCGGAACCGGGGAGCTGTTTTTT. Amino acids: CASRKQGAGTGELFF.

The chain is built from TRBV24-1 and TRBJ2-3, with 11 bases lining up with TRBD2. Germline CDR1 is KGHDR and CDR2 is SFDVKD. The junction had 4 bases not matched to a gene; V was cut back by 9 bases and J by 0 bases. This CDR3 spans 15 amino acids. The CDR3 reads CATGPSGGSTDTQYF. Written as DNA, the CDR3 is TGTGCCACCGGGCCTAGCGGGGGGAGCACAGATACGCAGTATTTT.

V and J are TRBV11-1 and TRBJ1-1; TRBD1 agrees at 7 bases. Germline values: CDR1 SGHAT, CDR2 FQDESV (reference sequence). V gave up 5 bases and J gave up 0 bases; unmatched junction bases: 9. The CDR3 is made up of 16 amino acids. CDR3 sequence reads: CASSRIKGQLNTEAFF. The DNA of the CDR3 is TGTGCCAGCAGCCGAATAAAGGGACAGCTGAACACTGAAGCTTTCTTT.

The chain has TRBV7-2 and TRBJ1-1; TRBD1 agrees at 10 bases. From germline, CDR1 is SGHTA and CDR2 FQGNSA. Germline trimming cut 5 bases from V and 5 bases from J; bases unmatched to any gene: 8. The CDR3 totals 15 residues. Written as DNA, the CDR3 is TGTGCCAGCAGCCCGTGGGACAGGGGCGGGACTGAAGCTTTCTTT. This sequence encodes CASSPWDRGGTEAFF.

This clone was counted a few times. The V and J genes are TRBV28 and TRBJ2-1; 7 nucleotides align to TRBD1. Germline assignment: CDR1 MDHEN and CDR2 SYDVKM. Trimming cost V 7 bases and J 2 bases; bases outside gene matches: 2. The CDR3 runs 13 residues. The CDR3 here is CASTTGPYNEQFF. DNA of the CDR3: TGTGCCAGCACGACAGGGCCCTACAATGAGCAGTTCTTC.

This chain uses TRBV7-9 with TRBJ1-4; 10 nucleotides match TRBD1. This CDR3 is built from 15 residues. V was pared by 6 bases and J by 10 bases, with 11 bases of the junction left unmatched. Germline V gene sequence: CDR1 SEHNR, CDR2 FQNEAQ (reference sequence). CDR3 residues: CASSFPGQGLSKLFF. CDR3 bases: TGTGCCAGCAGTTTCCCGGGACAGGGGCTCTCAAAACTGTTTTTT.